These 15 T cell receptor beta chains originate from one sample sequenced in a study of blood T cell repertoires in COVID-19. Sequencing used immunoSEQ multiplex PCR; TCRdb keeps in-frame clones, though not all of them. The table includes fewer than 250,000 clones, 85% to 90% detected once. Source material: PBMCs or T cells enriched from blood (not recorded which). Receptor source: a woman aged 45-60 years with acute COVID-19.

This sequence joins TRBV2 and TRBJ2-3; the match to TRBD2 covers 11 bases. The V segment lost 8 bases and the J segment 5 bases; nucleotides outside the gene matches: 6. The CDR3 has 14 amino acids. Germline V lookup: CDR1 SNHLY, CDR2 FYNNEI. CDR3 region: CASPLGTSGDTQYF. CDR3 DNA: TGTGCCAGCCCCCTCGGGACTAGCGGAGATACGCAGTATTTT.

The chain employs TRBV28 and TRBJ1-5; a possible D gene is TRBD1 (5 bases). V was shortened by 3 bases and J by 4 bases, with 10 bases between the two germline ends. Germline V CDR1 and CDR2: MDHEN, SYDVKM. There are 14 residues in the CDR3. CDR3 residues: CASSFRGPNQPQHF. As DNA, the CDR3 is TGTGCCAGCAGTTTTAGGGGCCCTAATCAGCCCCAGCATTTT.

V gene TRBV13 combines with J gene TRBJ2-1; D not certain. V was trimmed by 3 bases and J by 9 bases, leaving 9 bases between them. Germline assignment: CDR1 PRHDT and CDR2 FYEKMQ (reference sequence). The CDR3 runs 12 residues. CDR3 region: CASSFRPGEQFF. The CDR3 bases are TGTGCCAGCAGCTTTCGCCCCGGTGAGCAGTTCTTC.

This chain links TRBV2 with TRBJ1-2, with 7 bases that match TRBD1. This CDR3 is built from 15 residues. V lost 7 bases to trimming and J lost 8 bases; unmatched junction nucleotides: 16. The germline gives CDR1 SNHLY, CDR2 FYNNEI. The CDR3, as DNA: TGTGCCAGCACCCCCTCGACAGGGACCGTCGGGGGCTACACCTTC. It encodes CASTPSTGTVGGYTF. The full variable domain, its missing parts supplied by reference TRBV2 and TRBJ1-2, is EPEVTQTPSHQVTQMGQEVILRCVPISNHLYFYWYRQILGQKVEFLVSFYNNEISEKSEIFDDQFSVERPDGSNFTLKIRSTKLEDSAMYFCASTPSTGTVGGYTFGSGTRLTVV.

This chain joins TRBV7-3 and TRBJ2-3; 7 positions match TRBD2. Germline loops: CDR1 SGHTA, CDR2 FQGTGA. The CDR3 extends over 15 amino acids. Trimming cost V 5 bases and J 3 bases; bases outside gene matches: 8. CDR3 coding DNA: TGTGCCAGCAGCGGGGGAGGGCCCTCGACAGATACGCAGTATTTT. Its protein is CASSGGGPSTDTQYF.

The DNA of the CDR3 is TGTGCCAGCAGCACAGGGGGCAATGAGCAGTTCTTC. Amino acid sequence: CASSTGGNEQFF. This rearrangement joins TRBV6-2 or TRBV6-3 to TRBJ2-1; TRBD1 matches 8 bases. The CDR3 is 12 residues long. The trim removed 6 bases at V and 6 bases at J, leaving 1 base unmatched. The V gene's germline CDR1 is MNHEY and CDR2 SVGEGT.

This chain's CDR3 is CAISDPAGGTTEAFF. CDR3 coding DNA: TGTGCCATCAGTGACCCGGCCGGGGGGACCACTGAAGCTTTCTTT. J is TRBJ1-1 and V is TRBV10-3, with D possibly being TRBD1 (5 bases). CDR1 and CDR2 (germline): ENHRY, SYGVKD. Trimming left V 3 bases short and J 4 bases short, with 15 bases between. The CDR3 is 15 amino acids.

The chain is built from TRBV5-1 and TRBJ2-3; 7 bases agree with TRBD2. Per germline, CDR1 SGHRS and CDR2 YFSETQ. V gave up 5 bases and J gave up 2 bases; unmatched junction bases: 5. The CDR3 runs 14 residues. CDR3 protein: CASRPGLLTDTQYF. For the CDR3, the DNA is TGCGCCAGCAGACCGGGACTACTCACAGATACGCAGTATTTT.

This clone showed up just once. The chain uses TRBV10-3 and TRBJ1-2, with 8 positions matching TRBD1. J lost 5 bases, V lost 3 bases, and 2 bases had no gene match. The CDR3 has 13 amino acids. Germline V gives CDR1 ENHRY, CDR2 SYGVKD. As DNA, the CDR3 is TGTGCCATCAGTGATCGGACAGGGTATGGCTACACCTTC. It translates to CAISDRTGYGYTF.

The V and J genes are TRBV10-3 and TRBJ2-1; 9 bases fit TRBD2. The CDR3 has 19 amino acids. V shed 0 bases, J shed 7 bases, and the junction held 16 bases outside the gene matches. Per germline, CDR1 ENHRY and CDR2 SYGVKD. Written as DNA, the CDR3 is TGTGCCATCAGTGAGTCGGCCCGTCGAGCGGGAGGAACGGCGAATGAGCAGTTCTTC. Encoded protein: CAISESARRAGGTANEQFF.

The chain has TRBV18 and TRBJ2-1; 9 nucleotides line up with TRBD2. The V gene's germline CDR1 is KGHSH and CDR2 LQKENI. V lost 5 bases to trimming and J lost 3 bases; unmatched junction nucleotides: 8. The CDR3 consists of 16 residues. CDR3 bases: TGTGCCAGCTCAGCCTTAGCGGGAGTGTTCTACAATGAGCAGTTCTTC. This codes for CASSALAGVFYNEQFF.

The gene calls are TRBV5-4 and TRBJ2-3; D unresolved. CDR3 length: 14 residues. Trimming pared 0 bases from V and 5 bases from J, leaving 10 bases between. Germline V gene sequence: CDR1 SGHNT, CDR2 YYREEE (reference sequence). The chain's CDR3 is CASSLVESIDTQYF. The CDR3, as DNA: TGTGCCAGCAGCTTGGTTGAGAGTATAGATACGCAGTATTTT.

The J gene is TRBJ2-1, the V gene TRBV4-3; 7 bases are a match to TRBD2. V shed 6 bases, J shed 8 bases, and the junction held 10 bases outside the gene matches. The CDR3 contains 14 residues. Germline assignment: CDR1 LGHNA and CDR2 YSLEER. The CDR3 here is CASRPATSSDEQFF. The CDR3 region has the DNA TGCGCCAGCAGGCCTGCGACTAGCTCGGATGAGCAGTTCTTC.

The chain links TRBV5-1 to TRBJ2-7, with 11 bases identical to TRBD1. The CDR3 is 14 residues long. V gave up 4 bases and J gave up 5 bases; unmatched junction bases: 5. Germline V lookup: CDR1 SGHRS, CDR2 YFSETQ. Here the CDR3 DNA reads TGCGCCAGCAGCCCCGGGACAGGGGGGAACGAGCAGTACTTC. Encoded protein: CASSPGTGGNEQYF.

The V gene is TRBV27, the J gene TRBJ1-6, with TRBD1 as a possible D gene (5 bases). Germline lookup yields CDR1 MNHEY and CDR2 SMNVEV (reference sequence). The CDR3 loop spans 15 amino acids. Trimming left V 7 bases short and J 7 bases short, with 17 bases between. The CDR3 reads CASTRQNSLNSPLHF. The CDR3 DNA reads TGTGCCAGCACCAGACAGAATTCTCTAAATTCACCCCTCCACTTT.